Presented here are 10 T cell receptor beta chains from one specimen sequenced in a study of siplizumab effects on memory and regulatory T cells. Assay used: immunoSEQ multiplex PCR; TCRdb lists only in-frame clones, some missing. This repertoire shows more than 95,000 clones, 93% found once; its top ten account for roughly 0.59%. The sample taken for sequencing was Tregs sorted from blood. The receptors stem from a human donor in good health.

This clone was seen just once. The gene calls are TRBV6-1 and TRBJ1-1, with a tentative D call TRBD1 (5 bases). Germline V gene lookup returns CDR1 MNHNS and CDR2 SASEGT. The CDR3 is 12 residues long. Trimming stripped 11 bases from V and 3 bases from J, with 13 bases between. This chain's CDR3 is CAAAGQYTEAFF. The CDR3 DNA is TGTGCCGCGGCGGGGCAGTACACTGAAGCTTTCTTT.

The CDR3 DNA sequence: TGCGCCAGCAGCCATACCCCGTCAAGCACAGATACGCAGTATTTT. It encodes CASSHTPSSTDTQYF. The chain employs TRBV5-1 and TRBJ2-3; D not resolved. The germline gives CDR1 SGHRS, CDR2 YFSETQ. This CDR3 contains 15 residues. V lost 4 bases to trimming and J lost 0 bases, with 12 bases between them.

This chain links TRBV27 with TRBJ1-5; possibly TRBD1 for D (6 bases). The CDR3 is made up of 12 amino acids. V shed 8 bases and J shed 4 bases, with 9 bases lying between them. CDR1 MNHEY and CDR2 SMNVEV come from the germline V gene (reference sequence). The CDR3 DNA is TGTGCCAGCGGGGGCCTTAATCAGCCCCAGCATTTT. This translates into CASGGLNQPQHF.

The chain recombines TRBV7-2 with TRBJ2-1; D possibly corresponds to TRBD2 (6 bases). The V end lost 1 base, the J end lost 5 bases, and 18 bases lay between the germline ends. Germline CDR1 is SGHTA and CDR2 is FQGNSA. CDR3 length: 17 amino acids. The CDR3 sequence: CASSLEEGLTIDNEQFF. Here the CDR3 DNA reads TGTGCCAGCAGCTTAGAAGAGGGACTCACGATTGACAATGAGCAGTTCTTC.

The V call is TRBV6-6, the J call TRBJ2-1, with TRBD1 identical over 10 bases. Germline loops: CDR1 MNHNY, CDR2 SVGAGI (reference sequence). This CDR3 has 16 amino acids. Losses at the gene ends were 2 bases for V and 9 bases for J; bases not matched to a gene: 10. The CDR3 nucleotides read TGTGCCAGCAGTTACGGGGCGGACAGGGGGGGTGGTGAGCAGTTCTTC. It codes for CASSYGADRGGGEQFF.

Remarks on this clone: The final CDR3 position lacks the conserved phenylalanine or tryptophan, pointing to a likely read error. This rearrangement joins TRBV2 to TRBJ2-7; unclear D gene. Germline values: CDR1 SNHLY, CDR2 FYNNEI. The CDR3 runs 13 residues. Trimming shortened V by 6 bases and J by 1 base, and 10 bases separated the two germline ends. CDR3 sequence: CASRATSSYEQYL. For the CDR3, the DNA is TGTGCCAGCAGAGCCACAAGTTCCTACGAGCAGTACCTC.

This clone was detected once. This chain uses TRBV2 with TRBJ1-2; TRBD1 is a possible D gene (5 bases). The V end lost 8 bases, the J end lost 1 base, and 14 bases lay between the germline ends. Per germline, CDR1 SNHLY and CDR2 FYNNEI. The length of the CDR3 is 14 residues. The CDR3 coding sequence is TGTGCCAGCTCTAGATTCCAGGGTAACTATGGCTACACCTTC. Encoded protein: CASSRFQGNYGYTF.

The chain recombines TRBV2 with TRBJ1-2, with D possibly being TRBD1 (6 bases). Per germline, CDR1 SNHLY and CDR2 FYNNEI. There are 13 residues in the CDR3. Trimming took 7 bases from V and 4 from J, leaving 13 bases between them. The CDR3 reads CASTLDRTYGYTF. The CDR3 nucleotides are TGTGCCAGCACTTTAGACAGGACCTATGGCTACACCTTC.

V usage is TRBV5-1 and J usage is TRBJ2-5; D gene ambiguous. V lost 0 bases to trimming and J lost 4 bases, with 13 bases between them. The CDR3 has 15 residues. Germline V lookup: CDR1 SGHRS, CDR2 YFSETQ. The CDR3 region is CASSLDVALPETQYF. CDR3 nucleotide sequence: TGCGCCAGCAGCTTGGATGTAGCCCTCCCAGAGACCCAGTACTTC.

The V and J genes are TRBV2 and TRBJ1-5; D unresolved. The CDR3 covers 19 residues. Germline V gives CDR1 SNHLY, CDR2 FYNNEI. Trimming cost V 1 base and J 4 bases, with 23 bases left between them. The CDR3 DNA is TGTGCCAGCAGTGAAGGTGGACTAGTCCGTCCGTCGAAGAATCAGCCCCAGCATTTT. It translates to CASSEGGLVRPSKNQPQHF.